These 12 T cell receptor beta chains were sequenced from one sample in a study of T cells after yellow fever vaccination. TCRdb re-analysed the 5' RACE reads in MiXCR, keeping a single row per CDR3 protein. The sample has tens of thousands of distinct CDR3 sequences; more than 5.5% are singletons. The material sequenced was CD8+ T cells sorted from PBMCs, taken roughly 5 days after the first yellow fever vaccination. The receptors stem from a man between 18 and 35 years old who received the YFV17D yellow fever vaccine.

The chain is built from TRBV6-2 or TRBV6-3 and TRBJ2-7; no clear D gene. V was clipped by 3 bases and J by 5 bases, with 8 bases between them. The CDR3 has 12 amino acids. Germline CDR1 and CDR2: MNHEY and SVGEGT. For the CDR3, the DNA is TGTGCCAGCAGTTATCCGGGTGACGAGCAGTACGTC. Translation: CASSYPGDEQYV.

This clonotype was counted only a few times. J is TRBJ2-3 and V is TRBV7-2, with D maybe TRBD1 (5 bases). The CDR3 has 15 residues. Germline CDR1 and CDR2: SGHTA and FQGNSA. V lost 3 bases to trimming and J lost 4 bases, with 14 bases between them. This chain's CDR3 is CASSFQGKWADTQYF. The CDR3 nucleotides read TGTGCCAGCAGCTTCCAGGGTAAATGGGCAGATACGCAGTATTTT.

There are many counts of this clonotype. V usage is TRBV27 and J usage is TRBJ2-7, with D possibly called TRBD1 or TRBD2 (5 bases each). This CDR3 is 15 amino acids long. Germline V CDR1 and CDR2: MNHEY, SMNVEV (reference sequence). The V and J ends lost 5 bases and 3 bases respectively, with 17 bases between them. The CDR3 DNA sequence: TGTGCCAGCAGTACGCTAGGGACCCCCGGCTACGAGCAGTACTTC. It codes for CASSTLGTPGYEQYF.

This clonotype was seen repeatedly, ten times or more. The chain recombines TRBV5-1 with TRBJ2-1; TRBD2 agrees at 10 bases. The ends lost 4 bases at V and 4 bases at J; junction bases unmatched: 5. The V gene's germline CDR1 is SGHRS and CDR2 YFSETQ. The CDR3 contains 15 residues. CDR3: CASSLSGGPYNEQFF. The CDR3 nucleotides are TGCGCCAGCAGCCTTAGCGGGGGGCCTTACAATGAGCAGTTCTTC.

In this sample, this clonotype turned up a few times. This chain uses TRBV6-2 or TRBV6-3 with TRBJ1-4; 7 bases line up with TRBD1. Germline V gives CDR1 MNHEY, CDR2 SVGEGT. The CDR3 runs to 14 residues. After removal of 2 bases from V and 6 bases from J, the junction contained 3 bases not matched to a gene. The CDR3 here is CASSYGDSDEKLFF. In nucleotides, the CDR3 is TGTGCCAGCAGTTACGGGGACAGCGATGAAAAACTGTTTTTT.

The chain links TRBV18 to TRBJ1-1; perhaps TRBD1 as D (6 bases). CDR1 is KGHSH, CDR2 LQKENI, per germline. Trimming shortened V by 3 bases and J by 0 bases, and 11 bases separated the two germline ends. The CDR3 length is 15 residues. As DNA, the CDR3 is TGTGCCAGCTCACCCCCGGACAGCATGAACACTGAAGCTTTCTTT. Amino acid sequence: CASSPPDSMNTEAFF.

The rearrangement links TRBV7-2 to TRBJ2-2, with 12 positions matching TRBD2. The junction had 2 bases not matched to a gene; V was cut back by 2 bases and J by 1 base. CDR3 size: 17 residues. Germline CDR1 and CDR2: SGHTA and FQGNSA. Here the CDR3 DNA reads TGTGCCAGCAGCTTATGGGGACTAGCGGGGAACACCGGGGAGCTGTTTTTT. Protein: CASSLWGLAGNTGELFF.

This clonotype occurred a few times. V is TRBV6-5 and J is TRBJ2-5; D tentatively fits TRBD1 or TRBD2 (6 bases each). V was trimmed by 4 bases and J by 4 bases, leaving 13 bases between them. Germline assignment: CDR1 MNHEY and CDR2 SVGAGI. The CDR3 extends over 14 amino acids. The DNA for the CDR3 is TGTGCCAGCAGTTCGCTGGGGGGCGGAGAGACCCAGTACTTC. Its translation is CASSSLGGGETQYF.

There are many counts of this clonotype. The chain has TRBV7-9 and TRBJ2-7; D call uncertain. Trimming shortened V by 5 bases and J by 6 bases, and 11 bases separated the two germline ends. The germline gives CDR1 SEHNR, CDR2 FQNEAQ (reference sequence). The CDR3 consists of 12 residues. In DNA form, the CDR3 reads TGTGCCAGCAGCCCGCTCAGTGGCGAGCAGTACGTC. It encodes CASSPLSGEQYV.

There are a few counts of this clonotype. This sequence joins TRBV7-6 and TRBJ2-7; 8 nucleotides align to TRBD1. Germline V CDR1 and CDR2: SGHVS, FNYEAQ. This CDR3 comprises 14 residues. V shed 1 base, J shed 5 bases, and the junction held 4 bases outside the gene matches. The CDR3 sequence is CASSLGQGAHEQYF. In DNA, the CDR3 is TGTGCCAGCAGCTTAGGGCAGGGGGCCCACGAGCAGTACTTC.

In its sample, this clonotype was seen many times. J is TRBJ2-1 and V is TRBV11-2; 8 nucleotides line up with TRBD1. The CDR3 has 15 amino acids. V gave up 4 bases and J gave up 5 bases; unmatched junction bases: 7. The V gene's germline CDR1 is SGHAT and CDR2 FQNNGV. The CDR3, as DNA: TGTGCCAGCAGCTCTATCCAGGGGGCCCACAATGAGCAGTTCTTC. Its protein product is CASSSIQGAHNEQFF.

This clonotype was seen only a few times. V and J are TRBV20-1 and TRBJ2-1; a weak D match, TRBD2 (5 bases). Trimming shortened V by 3 bases and J by 8 bases, and 14 bases separated the two germline ends. The CDR3 is made up of 13 amino acids. The germline CDR1 and CDR2 sequences are DFQATT and SNEGSKA (reference sequence). The CDR3 DNA sequence: TGCAGTGCTAGGTCTCCGGGTAGCGATGAGCAGTTCTTC. The encoded protein is CSARSPGSDEQFF.